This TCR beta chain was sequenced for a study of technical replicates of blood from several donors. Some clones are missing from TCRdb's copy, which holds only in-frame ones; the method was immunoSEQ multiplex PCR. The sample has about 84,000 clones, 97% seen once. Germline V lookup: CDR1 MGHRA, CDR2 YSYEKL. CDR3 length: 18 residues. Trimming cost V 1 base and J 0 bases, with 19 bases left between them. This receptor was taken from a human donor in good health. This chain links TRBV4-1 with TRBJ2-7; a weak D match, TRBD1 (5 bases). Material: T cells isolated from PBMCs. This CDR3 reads CASSQASFFVRVSYEQYF. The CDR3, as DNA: TGCGCCAGCAGCCAAGCTTCTTTCTTCGTCAGGGTCTCCTACGAGCAGTACTTC.